This T cell receptor beta chain was captured in a study of blood T cell repertoires in COVID-19. Overall study context: The study drew acute and convalescent COVID-19 samples from the United States, Italy and Spain. The cDNA or gDNA used as material had been derived from T cells, B-cell-depleted T cells, or PBMCs.

Here immunoSEQ multiplex PCR was the method, and the copy in TCRdb shows in-frame clones only, minus some. This sample yields approximately 480,000 clones, of which about 91% are seen a single time; approximately 0.9% belongs to the top ten. The V gene lost 2 bases and the J gene lost 0 bases, with 6 bases spanning the gap. This CDR3 is built from 14 residues. Germline V gene sequence: CDR1 SGDLS, CDR2 YYNGEE. The specimen sequenced was peripheral blood. The chain is built from TRBV9 and TRBJ2-1; D is unresolved. This TCR was recovered from a man between 18 and 29 years old with COVID-19, enrolled during active disease. The CDR3 spells CASSVSSSYNEQFF. CDR3 DNA: TGTGCCAGCAGCGTTTCCTCCTCCTACAATGAGCAGTTCTTC.